The 15 T cell receptor beta chains below were found in one sample sequenced in a study of metastatic and nonmetastatic thyroid tumors. TCRdb redid the clone calls on the PCR reads using MiXCR. The sample includes 35,000 to 45,000 clones, approximately 30% of them seen just once. Prior to thyroid surgery, none of the patients had received any treatment. Sequencing input: blood. The receptors derive from a male donor with papillary thyroid cancer or a benign thyroid nodule (not recorded which). Some clones in this sample may be carry-over from other donors' samples.

In this sample, this clone turned up a few times. The J gene is TRBJ1-6, the V gene TRBV20-1, with TRBD1 identical over 7 bases. This CDR3 is built from 15 residues. The V and J ends lost 0 bases and 7 bases, in that order; junction bases with no gene match: 6. Germline V CDR1 and CDR2: DFQATT, SNEGSKA (reference sequence). The CDR3, as DNA: TGCAGTGCTAGAGATCTTGGGGACAGCAATTCACCCCTCCACTTT. Protein: CSARDLGDSNSPLHF.

By share of the sample, this clone is medium-sized. The chain has TRBV28 and TRBJ2-2; tentatively, D is TRBD2 (6 bases). The CDR3 covers 15 residues. From germline, CDR1 is MDHEN and CDR2 SYDVKM. Trimming removed 6 bases from V and 3 bases from J, with 14 bases in between. The CDR3 coding sequence is TGTGCCAGCAGCCCGGGAGCGGTTGACACCGGGGAGCTGTTTTTT. It codes for CASSPGAVDTGELFF.

The chain couples TRBV12-3 or TRBV12-4 to TRBJ2-7; D call uncertain. The CDR3 length is 12 residues. Trimming left V 5 bases short and J 4 bases short, with 9 bases between. CDR3 in DNA: TGTGCCAGCAGTCCCGCTTGGTACGAGCAGTACTTC. Translated: CASSPAWYEQYF.

The chain combines TRBV20-1 with TRBJ2-3; D is unclear. V was pared by 0 bases and J by 0 bases, with 13 bases between. Per the germline V gene, CDR1 is DFQATT and CDR2 is SNEGSKA (reference sequence). CDR3 length: 16 residues. The CDR3 region is CSARDLGGRSTDTQYF. The CDR3 region has the DNA TGCAGTGCTAGAGATTTAGGTGGCCGAAGCACAGATACGCAGTATTTT.

J is TRBJ1-6 and V is TRBV6-1; D perhaps matches TRBD1 (6 bases). CDR1 is MNHNS and CDR2 is SASEGT in the germline V gene. This CDR3 is 14 amino acids long. V was clipped by 6 bases and J by 13 bases, with 19 bases between them. Here the CDR3 DNA reads TGTGCCAGCAGCCCCGGGGGCCGGGGGAGTCCCCTCCACTTT. This sequence encodes CASSPGGRGSPLHF.

This clone was observed a few times. This sequence joins TRBV6-1 and TRBJ1-6; D not certain. V lost 4 bases to trimming and J lost 3 bases, with 13 bases between them. Germline V gives CDR1 MNHNS, CDR2 SASEGT. The CDR3 has 16 amino acids. The CDR3 DNA is TGTGCCAGCAGTGCTTCGCGACACAACTATAATTCACCCCTCCACTTT. Its protein is CASSASRHNYNSPLHF.

The chain recombines TRBV28 with TRBJ2-7, with 11 bases fitting TRBD2. The CDR3 length is 15 residues. Unmatched junction bases numbered 9, after V lost 5 bases and J lost 6 bases. The germline V gene encodes CDR1 MDHEN and CDR2 SYDVKM. The CDR3 region is CASSTLAGAFGEQYF. CDR3 DNA: TGTGCCAGCAGTACACTAGCGGGAGCCTTCGGCGAGCAGTACTTC.

This chain joins TRBV7-8 and TRBJ1-2, with D tentatively TRBD1 (6 bases). Between the trimmed V and J ends, which lost 2 bases and 4 bases, there was a span of 17 bases. CDR3 length: 16 residues. In germline, CDR1 is SGHVS, CDR2 FQNEAQ. The CDR3 region is CASSLTPPGHPYGYTF. The CDR3 DNA follows: TGTGCCAGCAGCTTAACCCCACCGGGACATCCCTATGGCTACACCTTC.

This clone was observed at least ten times. The J gene is TRBJ2-2, the V gene TRBV10-3, with 11 bases matching TRBD2. V lost 6 bases to trimming and J lost 3 bases; unmatched junction nucleotides: 3. Germline V gives CDR1 ENHRY, CDR2 SYGVKD. This CDR3 contains 15 residues. In DNA, the CDR3 is TGTGCCATCAGACCGGGACTAGCGGACACCGGGGAGCTGTTTTTT. Its translation is CAIRPGLADTGELFF.

V usage is TRBV4-1 and J usage is TRBJ1-5; D is unresolved. CDR3 length equals 14 residues. The germline gives CDR1 MGHRA, CDR2 YSYEKL. Trimming removed 1 base from V and 7 bases from J, with 11 bases in between. For the CDR3, the DNA is TGCGCCAGCAGCCAAGCCGGTGGCGGACAGCCCCAGCATTTT. Its protein product is CASSQAGGGQPQHF.

This chain uses TRBV27 with TRBJ2-7; no firm D call. CDR1 and CDR2 (germline): MNHEY, SMNVEV (reference sequence). The V end lost 3 bases, the J end lost 2 bases, and 8 bases lay between the germline ends. This CDR3 comprises 13 residues. This CDR3 is CASSFSVTYEQYF. CDR3 DNA sequence: TGTGCCAGCAGTTTTTCAGTTACCTACGAGCAGTACTTC.

The chain employs TRBV28 and TRBJ2-5, with TRBD2 as a possible D gene (5 bases). The CDR3 spans 11 residues. Per germline, CDR1 MDHEN and CDR2 SYDVKM. The ends were cut back, 2 bases at V and 7 bases at J, with 5 bases in the middle. CDR3 nucleotide sequence: TGTGCCAGCAGTTTAGCGGGGACCCAGTACTTC. Encoded protein: CASSLAGTQYF.

This clone was recorded at least ten times. The chain links TRBV27 to TRBJ2-1; 7 bases map to TRBD2. From germline, CDR1 is MNHEY and CDR2 SMNVEV (reference sequence). V trimming: 1 base; J trimming: 9 bases; junction bases outside the gene matches: 6. This CDR3 contains 14 residues. The CDR3 bases are TGTGCCAGCAGTTTATTCCCCGGGGGGAGTGAGCAGTTCTTC. Protein sequence: CASSLFPGGSEQFF.

This clone was seen many times. The chain joins TRBV6-4 to TRBJ2-2; 10 nucleotides match TRBD2. V lost 6 bases to trimming and J lost 3 bases; unmatched junction nucleotides: 4. CDR1 and CDR2 from the germline V gene are MRHNA and SNTAGT. The CDR3 consists of 15 residues. CDR3 sequence (DNA): TGTGCCAGCAGGACAGGGACTAGCGACACCGGGGAGCTGTTTTTT. This codes for CASRTGTSDTGELFF.

This clone was picked up a small number of times. This chain uses TRBV2 with TRBJ2-7; D perhaps matches TRBD1 (7 bases). From germline, CDR1 is SNHLY and CDR2 FYNNEI. Trimming took off 7 bases at V and 5 bases at J, with 12 bases between the two ends. The CDR3 covers 12 residues. This CDR3 is CASTGGMDEQYF. CDR3 bases: TGTGCCAGCACAGGGGGGATGGACGAGCAGTACTTC.